The clone carrying this TCR beta chain has a handful of counts. Amplification yielded TCR beta CDR3 regions, with RNA transcripts as the source. The study used the HTBI primer set for a first-round RT-PCR of the TCR CDR3. TCRdb re-derived calls from the multiplex PCR reads in MiXCR, one entry per CDR3 protein. The table has hundreds of thousands of distinct CDR3 sequences, approximately 19% seen once. The data derive from a study of T cells in Graves' hyperthyroidism and ophthalmopathy. The V gene lost 3 bases and the J gene lost 4 bases, with 11 bases spanning the gap. The CDR3 is 14 residues long. Germline V gene data show CDR1 as LGHDT and CDR2 as YNNKEL (reference sequence).

The TCR sequence derives from a man aged 50-60 years with Graves' ophthalmopathy. Source material: blood. This chain links TRBV3-1 with TRBJ2-3; D possibly matches TRBD1 or TRBD2 (5 bases each). The CDR3 nucleotides read TGTGCCAGCAGCCAGGGACCCGCCCCAGATACGCAGTATTTT. Protein product: CASSQGPAPDTQYF.